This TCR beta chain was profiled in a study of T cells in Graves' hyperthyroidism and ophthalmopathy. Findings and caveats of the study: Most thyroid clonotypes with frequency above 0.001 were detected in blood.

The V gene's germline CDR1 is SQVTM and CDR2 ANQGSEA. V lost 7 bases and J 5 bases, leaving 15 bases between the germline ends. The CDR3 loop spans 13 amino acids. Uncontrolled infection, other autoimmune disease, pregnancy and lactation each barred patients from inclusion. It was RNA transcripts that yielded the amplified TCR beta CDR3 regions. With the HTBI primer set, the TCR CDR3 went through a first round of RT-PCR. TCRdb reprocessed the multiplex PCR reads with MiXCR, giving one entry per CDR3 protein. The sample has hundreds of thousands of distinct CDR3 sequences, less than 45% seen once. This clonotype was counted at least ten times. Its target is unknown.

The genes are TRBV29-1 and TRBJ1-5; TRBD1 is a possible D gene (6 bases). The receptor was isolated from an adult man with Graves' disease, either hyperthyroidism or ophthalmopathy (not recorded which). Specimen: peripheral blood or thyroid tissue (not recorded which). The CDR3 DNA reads TGCAGCGCTGCGACAGGTCGGGATCAGCCCCAGCATTTT. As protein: CSAATGRDQPQHF. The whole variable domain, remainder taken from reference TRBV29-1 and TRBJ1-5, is SAVISQKPSRDICQRGTSLTIQCQVDSQVTMMFWYRQQPGQSLTLIATANQGSEATYESGFVIDKFPISRPNLTFSTLTVSNMSPEDSSIYLCSAATGRDQPQHFGDGTRLSIL.